This TCR beta chain was recorded in a study of cytomegalovirus exposure and HLA in healthy donors. It was with 60 Vbeta and 13 Jbeta primers that the PCR ran. The protocol was immunoSEQ multiplex PCR, while the TCRdb copy is restricted to in-frame clones and leaves out a portion. This sample has under 150,000 clones, with over 75% found just once. This receptor was obtained from a woman aged 25-40 years in good health and CMV-seropositive. Input material: PBMCs.

CDR3 sequence: CASSWGAGELFF. In nucleotides, the CDR3 is TGTGCCAGCAGCTGGGGGGCCGGGGAGCTGTTTTTT. This chain joins TRBV7-2 and TRBJ2-2; weak D call: TRBD2 (6 bases). The CDR3 consists of 12 residues. The ends were cut back, 4 bases at V and 6 bases at J, with 6 bases in the middle. CDR1 is SGHTA and CDR2 is FQGNSA in the germline V gene.